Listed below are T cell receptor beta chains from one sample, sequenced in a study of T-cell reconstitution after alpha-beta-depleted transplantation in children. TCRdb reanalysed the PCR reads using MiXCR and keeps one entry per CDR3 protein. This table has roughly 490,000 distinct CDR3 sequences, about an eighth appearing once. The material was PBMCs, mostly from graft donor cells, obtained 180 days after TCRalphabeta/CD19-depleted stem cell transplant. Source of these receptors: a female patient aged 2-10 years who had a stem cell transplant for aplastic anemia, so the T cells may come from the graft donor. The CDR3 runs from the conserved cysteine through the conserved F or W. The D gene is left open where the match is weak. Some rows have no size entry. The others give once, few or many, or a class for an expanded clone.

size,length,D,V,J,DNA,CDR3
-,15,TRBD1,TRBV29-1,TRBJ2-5,TGCAGCGTTCCCCAACGGACAGGGTACCAAGAGACCCAGTACTTC,CSVPQRTGYQETQYF
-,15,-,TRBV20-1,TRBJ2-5,TGCAGTGCTCCCGAAGCGGGTCTATTTCGAGAGACCCAGTACTTC,CSAPEAGLFRETQYF
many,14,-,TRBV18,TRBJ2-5,TGTGCCAGCTCACCACCTGGACTACCGGAAACCCAGTACTTC,CASSPPGLPETQYF
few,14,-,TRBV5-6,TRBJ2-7,TGTGCCAGCAGCTGGGCGGGAAACCCCTACGAGCAGTACTTC,CASSWAGNPYEQYF
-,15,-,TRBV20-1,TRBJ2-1,TGCAGTGCTAGAGATTTTGGATCTCCTAAGCCTGAGCAGTTCTTC,CSARDFGSPKPEQFF
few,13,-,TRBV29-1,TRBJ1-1,TGCAGCGAGAAGACAGGTCCGAACACTGAAGCTTTCTTT,CSEKTGPNTEAFF
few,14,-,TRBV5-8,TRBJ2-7,TGTGCCAGCACAAACCGGGACGGATCCTACGAGCAGTACTTC,CASTNRDGSYEQYF
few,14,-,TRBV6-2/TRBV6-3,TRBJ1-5,TGTGCCAGCAGTTACGATCAGGTCGCTCAGCCCCAGCATTTT,CASSYDQVAQPQHF
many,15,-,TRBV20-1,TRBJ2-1,TGCAGTGCTAGACCCCCGACGGCCGGGGTCAATGAGCAGTTCTTC,CSARPPTAGVNEQFF
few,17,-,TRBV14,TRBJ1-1,TGTGCCAGCAGCGAGACTCCAGGGCTCCATAGAAACACTGAAGCTTTCTTT,CASSETPGLHRNTEAFF
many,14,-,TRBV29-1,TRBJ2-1,TGCAGCGTTCGACGCCAGAGCTCCTACAATGAGCAGTTCTTC,CSVRRQSSYNEQFF
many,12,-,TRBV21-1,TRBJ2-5,TGTGCCAGCAGCAGAGGAGACCTTAAAGGGGACTTC,CASSRGDLKGDF
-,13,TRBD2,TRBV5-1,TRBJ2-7,TGCGCCAGCAGCCCCCGGGGGGATAGGGAGCAGTACTTC,CASSPRGDREQYF
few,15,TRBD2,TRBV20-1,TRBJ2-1,TGCAGTGCTATCCGAGCGGGGAACAATTACAATGAGCAGTTCTTC,CSAIRAGNNYNEQFF
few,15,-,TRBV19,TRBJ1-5,TGTGCCAGTAGTATCCCATGGGGCCTAAATCAGCCCCAGCATTTT,CASSIPWGLNQPQHF
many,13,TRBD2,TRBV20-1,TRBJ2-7,TGCAGTGGGTGGACTAGCGGGATCTACGAGCAGTACTTC,CSGWTSGIYEQYF
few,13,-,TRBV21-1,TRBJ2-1,TGTGCCAGCAGCAAAGGTGGGGGAAATGAGCAGTTCTTC,CASSKGGGNEQFF
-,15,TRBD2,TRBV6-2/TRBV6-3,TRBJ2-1,TGTGCCAGCAGTGACCTAGCCGGGGGGTCCAATGAGCAGTTCTTC,CASSDLAGGSNEQFF
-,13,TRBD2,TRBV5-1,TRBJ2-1,TGCGCCAGCGGGACTAGCGGGAGAGCTGAGCAGTTCTTC,CASGTSGRAEQFF
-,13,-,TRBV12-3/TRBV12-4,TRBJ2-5,TGTGCCAGCAGTTTTGCGGCTCAAGAGACCCAGTACTTC,CASSFAAQETQYF
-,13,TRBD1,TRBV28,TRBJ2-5,TGTGCCAGCAGTTTTACAGGGGACGAGACCCAGTACTTC,CASSFTGDETQYF
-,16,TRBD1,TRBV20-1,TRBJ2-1,TGCAGTGCTAGAGACGCGGACAGGGGCTCCTACAATGAGCAGTTCTTC,CSARDADRGSYNEQFF
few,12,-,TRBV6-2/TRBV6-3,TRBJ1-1,TGTGCCAGCAGGACCACTGCACCTGAAGCTTTCTTT,CASRTTAPEAFF
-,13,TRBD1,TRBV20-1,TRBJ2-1,TGCAGTGCTGCCCCGACAGGGCCCAATGAGCAGTTCTTC,CSAAPTGPNEQFF
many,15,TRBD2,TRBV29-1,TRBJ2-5,TGCAGCGTTGGGCAGCGGGAGGTGGGACAAGAGACCCAGTACTTC,CSVGQREVGQETQYF
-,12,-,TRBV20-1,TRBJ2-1,TGCAGTGCTAGAGTTAATTACAATGAGCAGTTCTTC,CSARVNYNEQFF
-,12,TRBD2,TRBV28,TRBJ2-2,TGTGCCAGCAGGACTAGCGCCGGGGAGCTGTTTTTT,CASRTSAGELFF
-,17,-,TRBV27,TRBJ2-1,TGTGCCAGCAGTTTATCGACCTTGATAGGGGGTTACAATGAGCAGTTCTTC,CASSLSTLIGGYNEQFF
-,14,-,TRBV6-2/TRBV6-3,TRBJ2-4,TGTGCCAGCACCCAATCGGGACGGAAAAACATTCAGTACTTC,CASTQSGRKNIQYF
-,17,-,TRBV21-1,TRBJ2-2,TGTGCCAGCAGCAAAGCGGAGGGACAGGGGAACACCGGGGAGCTGTTTTTT,CASSKAEGQGNTGELFF
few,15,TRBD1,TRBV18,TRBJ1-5,TGTGCCAGCTCACCAACAGGGGTTCGGAATCAGCCCCAGCATTTT,CASSPTGVRNQPQHF
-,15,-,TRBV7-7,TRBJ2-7,TGTGCCAGCGGCTTATCCCAGGGGAGATCTTACGAGCAGTACTTC,CASGLSQGRSYEQYF
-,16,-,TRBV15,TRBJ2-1,TGTGCCACCAGCAGAGATAAGGGCAGCTCCTACAATGAGCAGTTCTTC,CATSRDKGSSYNEQFF
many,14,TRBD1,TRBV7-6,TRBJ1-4,TGTGCCAGCAGCCTGGGACAGAGAAATGAAAAACTGTTTTTT,CASSLGQRNEKLFF
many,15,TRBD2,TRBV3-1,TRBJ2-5,TGTGCCAGCGGTACTAGCGGGAGAGCCCAAGAGACCCAGTACTTC,CASGTSGRAQETQYF
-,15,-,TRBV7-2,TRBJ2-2,TGTGCCAGCAGCCCTCAGGGACTCAGCACCGGGGAGCTGTTTTTT,CASSPQGLSTGELFF
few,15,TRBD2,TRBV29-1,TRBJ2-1,TGCAGCGTTGAGGGACTACCGAGCTCCTACAATGAGCAGTTCTTC,CSVEGLPSSYNEQFF
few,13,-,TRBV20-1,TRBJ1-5,TGCAGTGCGGGCGGGGGTAACAATCAGCCCCAGCATTTT,CSAGGGNNQPQHF
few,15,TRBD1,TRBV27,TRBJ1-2,TGTGCCAGCAGTTTAGGACAGGGTATCTTCTATGGCTACACCTTC,CASSLGQGIFYGYTF
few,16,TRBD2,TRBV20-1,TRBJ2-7,TGCAGTGCTAGAGATTTGACGCGGGAGAGGGCGTACGAGCAGTACTTC,CSARDLTRERAYEQYF
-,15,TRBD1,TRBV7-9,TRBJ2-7,TGTGCCAGCAGCCCCGGGACAGGGTTCTCCTACGAGCAGTACTTC,CASSPGTGFSYEQYF
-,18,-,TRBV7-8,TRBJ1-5,TGTGCCAGCAGCTTATACGGGGCAGTCGGTATCAGTGATCAGCCCCAGCATTTT,CASSLYGAVGISDQPQHF
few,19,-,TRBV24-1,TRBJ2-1,TGTGCCACCAGTGGGCCACATGGAGGCGGTTCCAGCTCCTACAATGAGCAGTTCTTC,CATSGPHGGGSSSYNEQFF
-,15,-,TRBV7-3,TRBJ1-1,TGTGCCAGCAGCTTATGGGGACCCATGAACACTGAAGCTTTCTTT,CASSLWGPMNTEAFF
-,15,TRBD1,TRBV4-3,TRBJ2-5,TGCGCCAGCAGCCAGACAGGGACAGGGGAAGAGACCCAGTACTTC,CASSQTGTGEETQYF
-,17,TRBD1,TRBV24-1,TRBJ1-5,TGTGCCACCAGTGATCCCGGGACAGGGGGCGAGAGGCAGCCCCAGCATTTT,CATSDPGTGGERQPQHF
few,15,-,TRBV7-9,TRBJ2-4,TGTGCCAGCAGCCTCCCCCGGGACGGACAAAACATTCAGTACTTC,CASSLPRDGQNIQYF
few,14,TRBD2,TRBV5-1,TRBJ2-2,TGCGCCAGCAGCCTTCAACTAGCGGCTGGGGAGCTGTTTTTT,CASSLQLAAGELFF
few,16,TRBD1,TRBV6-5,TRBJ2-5,TGTGCCAGCAGTTACTCACCGGACAGGGGGAGAGAGACCCAGTACTTC,CASSYSPDRGRETQYF
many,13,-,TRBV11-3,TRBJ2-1,TGTGCCAGCAGCTCGAACGTTGACAATGAGCAGTTCTTC,CASSSNVDNEQFF
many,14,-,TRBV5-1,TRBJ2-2,TGCGCCAGCAGCCAAGGTGGGGGATCCGGGGAGCTGTTTTTT,CASSQGGGSGELFF
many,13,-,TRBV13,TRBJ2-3,TGTGCCAGCGGTCCGGGGAGCACAGATACGCAGTATTTT,CASGPGSTDTQYF
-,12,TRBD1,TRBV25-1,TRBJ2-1,TGTGCCAGCTGTGAAACCGGGACAGGGGCGTTCTTC,CASCETGTGAFF
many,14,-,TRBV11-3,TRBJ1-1,TGTGCCAGCAGCTACCGTGGGGCAGCATTTGAAGCTTTCTTT,CASSYRGAAFEAFF